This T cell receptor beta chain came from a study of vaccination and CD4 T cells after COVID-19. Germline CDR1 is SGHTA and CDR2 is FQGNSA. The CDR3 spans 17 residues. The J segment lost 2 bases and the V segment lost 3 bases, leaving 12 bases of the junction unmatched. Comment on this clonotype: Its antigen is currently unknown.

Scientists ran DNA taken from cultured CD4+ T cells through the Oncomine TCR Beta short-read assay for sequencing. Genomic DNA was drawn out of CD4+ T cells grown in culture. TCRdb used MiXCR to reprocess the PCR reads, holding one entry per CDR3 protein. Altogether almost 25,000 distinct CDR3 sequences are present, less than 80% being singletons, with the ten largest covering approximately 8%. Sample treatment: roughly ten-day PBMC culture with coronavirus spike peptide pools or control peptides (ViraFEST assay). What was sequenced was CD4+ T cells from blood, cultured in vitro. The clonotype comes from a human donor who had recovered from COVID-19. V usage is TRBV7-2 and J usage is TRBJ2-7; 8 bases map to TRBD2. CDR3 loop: CASSLSLGGRWAYEQYF. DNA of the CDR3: TGTGCCAGCAGCTTGTCTCTGGGCGGGAGGTGGGCCTACGAGCAGTACTTC.